This TCR beta chain was obtained from a study of Graves' ophthalmopathy and Graves' hyperthyroidism. Disease in donors with ophthalmopathy had moderate-to-severe activity, CAS ≥3, NOSPECS ≥4 and under 3 months' duration. About this clonotype: A much larger clone is a single base away; this may be a read error.

Researchers took RNA transcripts and amplified TCR beta CDR3 regions from them. The authors performed first-round RT-PCR with HTBI primers and then a second-round multiplex PCR. TCRdb analysed the multiplex PCR reads with MiXCR anew, one entry per CDR3 protein. Of 500,000 to 800,000 distinct CDR3 sequences listed, about 38% were seen once; the top ten hold more than 2.5%. The V gene's germline CDR1 is ENHRY and CDR2 SYGVKD. Trimming shortened V by 3 bases and J by 10 bases, and 16 bases separated the two germline ends. This CDR3 spans 15 amino acids. The chain combines TRBV10-3 with TRBJ1-6; D unresolved. This TCR was recovered from an adult man with Graves' ophthalmopathy. The specimen was peripheral blood. The CDR3 DNA follows: TGTGCCATCAGTGAAGCGGCGGAGGGATGGTCACCCCTCCACTTT. Encoded protein: CAISEAAEGWSPLHF.